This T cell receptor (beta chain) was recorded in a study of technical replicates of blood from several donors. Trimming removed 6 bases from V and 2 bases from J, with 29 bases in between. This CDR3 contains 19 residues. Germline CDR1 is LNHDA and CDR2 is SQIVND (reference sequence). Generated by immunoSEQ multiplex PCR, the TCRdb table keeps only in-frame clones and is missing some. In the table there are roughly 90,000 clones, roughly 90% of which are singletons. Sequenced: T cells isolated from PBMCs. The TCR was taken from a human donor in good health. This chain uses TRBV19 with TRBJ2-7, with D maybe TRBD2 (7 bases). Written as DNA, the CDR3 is TGTGCCAGTAGCCGTACGATCAGGGGACCTAGCGCGGGAGCCTACGAGCAGTACTTC. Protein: CASSRTIRGPSAGAYEQYF.